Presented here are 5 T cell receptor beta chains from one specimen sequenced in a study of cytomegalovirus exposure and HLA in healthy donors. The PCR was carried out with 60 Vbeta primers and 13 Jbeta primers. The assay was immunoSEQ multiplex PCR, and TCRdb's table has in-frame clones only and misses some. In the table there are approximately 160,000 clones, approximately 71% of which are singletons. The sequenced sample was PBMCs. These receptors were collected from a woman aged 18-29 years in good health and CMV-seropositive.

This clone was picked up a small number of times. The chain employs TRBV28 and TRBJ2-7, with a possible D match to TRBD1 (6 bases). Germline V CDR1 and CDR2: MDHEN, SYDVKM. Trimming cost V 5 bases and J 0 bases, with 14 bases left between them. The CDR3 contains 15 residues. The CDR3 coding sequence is TGTGCCAGCAGTATCCCCGGGACAAGCTCCTACGAGCAGTACTTC. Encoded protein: CASSIPGTSSYEQYF. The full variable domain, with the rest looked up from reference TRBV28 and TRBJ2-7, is DVKVTQSSRYLVKRTGEKVFLECVQDMDHENMFWYRQDPGLGLRLIYFSYDVKMKEKGDIPEGYSVSREKKERFSLILESASTNQTSMYLCASSIPGTSSYEQYFGPGTRLTVT.

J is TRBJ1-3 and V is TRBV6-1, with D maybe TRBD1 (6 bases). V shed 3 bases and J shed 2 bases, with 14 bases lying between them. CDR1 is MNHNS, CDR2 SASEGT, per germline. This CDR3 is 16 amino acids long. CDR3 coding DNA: TGTGCCAGCAGTGATACAGGGTTTGGGCCTGGAAACACCATATATTTT. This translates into CASSDTGFGPGNTIYF.

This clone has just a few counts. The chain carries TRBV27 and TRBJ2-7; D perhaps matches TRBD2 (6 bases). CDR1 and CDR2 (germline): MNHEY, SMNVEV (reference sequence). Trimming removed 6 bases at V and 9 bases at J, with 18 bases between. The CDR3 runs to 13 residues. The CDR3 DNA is TGTGCCAGCAGAGGGCGGGATTGGGGGGTGCAGTACTTC. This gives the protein CASRGRDWGVQYF.

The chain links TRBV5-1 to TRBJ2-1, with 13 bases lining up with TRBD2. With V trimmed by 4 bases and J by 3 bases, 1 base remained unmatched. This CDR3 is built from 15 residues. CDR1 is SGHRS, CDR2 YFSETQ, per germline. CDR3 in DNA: TGCGCCAGCAGCGGACTAGCGGGAGTCTACAATGAGCAGTTCTTC. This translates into CASSGLAGVYNEQFF.

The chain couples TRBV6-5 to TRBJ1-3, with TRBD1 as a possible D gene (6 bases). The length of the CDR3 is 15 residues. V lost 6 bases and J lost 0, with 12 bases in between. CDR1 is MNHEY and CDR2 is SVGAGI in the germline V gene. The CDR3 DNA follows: TGTGCCAGCAGAATGGTAGGGGGCTCTGGAAACACCATATATTTT. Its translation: CASRMVGGSGNTIYF.